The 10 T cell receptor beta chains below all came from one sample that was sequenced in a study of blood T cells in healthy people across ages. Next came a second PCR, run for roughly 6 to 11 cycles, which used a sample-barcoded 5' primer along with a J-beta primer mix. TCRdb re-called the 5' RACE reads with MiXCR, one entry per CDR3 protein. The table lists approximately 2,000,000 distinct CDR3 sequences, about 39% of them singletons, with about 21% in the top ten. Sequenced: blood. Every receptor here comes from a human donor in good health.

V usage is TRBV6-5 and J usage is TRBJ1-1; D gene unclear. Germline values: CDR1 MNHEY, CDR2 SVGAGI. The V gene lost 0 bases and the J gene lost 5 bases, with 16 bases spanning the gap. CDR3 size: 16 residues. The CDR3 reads CASSYSNAVPGTEAFF. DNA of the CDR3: TGTGCCAGCAGTTACTCGAACGCCGTCCCGGGGACTGAAGCTTTCTTT.

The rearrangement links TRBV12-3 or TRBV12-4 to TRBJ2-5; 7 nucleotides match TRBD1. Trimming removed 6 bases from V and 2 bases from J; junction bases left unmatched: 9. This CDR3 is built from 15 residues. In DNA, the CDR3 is TGTGCCAGCAGCCCCCACTTGGGACAGCAAGAGACCCAGTACTTC. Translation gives CASSPHLGQQETQYF.

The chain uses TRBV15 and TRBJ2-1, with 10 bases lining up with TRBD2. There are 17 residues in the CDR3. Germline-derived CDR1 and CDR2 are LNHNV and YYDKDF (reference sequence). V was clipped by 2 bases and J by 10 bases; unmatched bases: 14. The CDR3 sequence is CATSRPSSGGPLREQFF. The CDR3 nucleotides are TGTGCCACCAGCAGACCTTCTAGCGGGGGCCCGTTAAGGGAGCAGTTCTTC.

The CDR3 here is CASSFLYGGQPYNEQFF. In DNA, the CDR3 is TGTGCCAGCAGCTTCCTTTATGGTGGGCAGCCGTACAATGAGCAGTTCTTC. The chain recombines TRBV11-2 with TRBJ2-1; D not certain. Trimming shortened V by 3 bases and J by 4 bases, and 19 bases separated the two germline ends. The CDR3 covers 17 residues. Germline V gives CDR1 SGHAT, CDR2 FQNNGV.

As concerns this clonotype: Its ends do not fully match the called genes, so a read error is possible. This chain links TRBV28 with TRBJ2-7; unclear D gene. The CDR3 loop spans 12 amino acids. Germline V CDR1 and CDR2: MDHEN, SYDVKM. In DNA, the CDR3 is TGTGCCAGCGGTTTTCGTACGGACGAGCAGTACTTC. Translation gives CASGFRTDEQYF.

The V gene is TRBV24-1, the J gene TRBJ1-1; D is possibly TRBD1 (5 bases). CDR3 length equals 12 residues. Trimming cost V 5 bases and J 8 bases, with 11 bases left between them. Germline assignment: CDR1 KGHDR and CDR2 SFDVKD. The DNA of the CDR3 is TGTGCCACCAGTGCCGTTACAGGAGAAGCTTTCTTT. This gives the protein CATSAVTGEAFF.

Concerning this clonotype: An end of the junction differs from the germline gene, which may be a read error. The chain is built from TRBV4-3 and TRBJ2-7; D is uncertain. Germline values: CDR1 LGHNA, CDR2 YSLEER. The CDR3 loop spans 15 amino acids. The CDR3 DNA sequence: TGCGACAGCAGCCAAGATCTCAGTCTATCCTACGAGCAGTACTTC. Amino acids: CDSSQDLSLSYEQYF.

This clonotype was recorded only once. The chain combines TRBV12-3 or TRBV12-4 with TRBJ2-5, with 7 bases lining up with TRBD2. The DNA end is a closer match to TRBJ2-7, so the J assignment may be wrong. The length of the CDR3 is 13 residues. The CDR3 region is CASSTERGNEQYF. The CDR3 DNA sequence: TGTGCCAGCAGTACGGAGCGGGGAAACGAGCAGTACTTC.

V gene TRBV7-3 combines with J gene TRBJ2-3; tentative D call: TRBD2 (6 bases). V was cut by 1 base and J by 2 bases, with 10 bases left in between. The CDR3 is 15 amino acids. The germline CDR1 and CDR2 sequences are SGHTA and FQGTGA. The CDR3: CASSLMPSVTDTQYF. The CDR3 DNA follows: TGTGCCAGCAGCTTAATGCCTAGCGTCACAGATACGCAGTATTTT.

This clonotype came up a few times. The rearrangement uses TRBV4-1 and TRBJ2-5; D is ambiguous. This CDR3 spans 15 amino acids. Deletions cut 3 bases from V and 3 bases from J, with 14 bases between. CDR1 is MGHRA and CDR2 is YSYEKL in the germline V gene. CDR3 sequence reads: CASSHPQNGEETQYF. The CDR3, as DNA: TGCGCCAGCAGCCATCCGCAGAACGGTGAAGAGACCCAGTACTTC.